A single T cell receptor (beta chain) is shown here with its context. Its antigen is unidentified. The data derive from a study of cytomegalovirus exposure and HLA in healthy donors. Study-level results: As was reported, the classifier diagnosed cytomegalovirus status with high specificity and sensitivity. Relative to equally common others, HLA-associated TCR beta chains showed greater clonal expansion in a later analysis.

PCR used 60 Vbeta primers and 13 Jbeta primers. TCRdb's table, derived via immunoSEQ multiplex PCR, lists solely in-frame clones and lacks some. The data show about 57,000 clones, roughly 80% seen once. The clonotype originates from a woman aged 25 to 39 in good health and CMV-seronegative. The sequencing input was PBMCs.

The CDR3 sequence: CASSPRSVAGESTDTQYF. CDR3 coding DNA: TGTGCCAGCTCACCGCGAAGCGTAGCGGGGGAAAGCACAGATACGCAGTATTTT. The V gene is TRBV18, the J gene TRBJ2-3; 9 nucleotides agree with TRBD2. CDR3 length: 18 amino acids. CDR1 and CDR2 (germline): KGHSH, LQKENI. Trimming at V came to 3 bases and at J to 0 bases, leaving 10 bases not matched to a gene.